The following is a TCR beta chain sequence with its context. Its antigen is not known. The time point here: week 47, end of study. Every vaccine dose comprised 300 ug of mutant IDH1 20-mer peptide plus topical imiquimod. The source of the sample is a study of a mutant IDH1 vaccine in newly diagnosed glioma. Study-wide background: Radiotherapy, temozolomide, or both had been given previously, and both were given to most.

Only in-frame clones appear in the TCRdb table, and some are missing; sequencing was by immunoSEQ multiplex PCR. The profile shows about 56,000 clones, around 75% of them singletons. The germline V gene has CDR1 MNHNS and CDR2 SASEGT. Between the trimmed V and J ends, which lost 1 base and 2 bases, there was a span of 8 bases. The CDR3 totals 14 residues. The chain is built from TRBV6-1 and TRBJ1-2, with D hard to call. This receptor was identified in a man aged 50 to 59 with glioma. The sample in question was PBMCs, obtained from a glioma patient whose treatment included an IDH1 peptide vaccine. CDR3 protein: CASSEDKGNYGYTF. In DNA form, the CDR3 reads TGTGCCAGCAGTGAAGACAAGGGAAACTATGGCTACACCTTC.